The sequence of this T cell receptor beta chain was determined in a study of blood T cell repertoires in COVID-19. Some clones are missing from TCRdb's copy, which holds only in-frame ones; the method was immunoSEQ multiplex PCR. This table holds over 200,000 clones, about 90% found once. CDR1 and CDR2 from the germline V gene are MRHNA and SNTAGT. V lost 6 bases and J lost 5, with 11 bases in between. There are 13 residues in the CDR3. The chain recombines TRBV6-4 with TRBJ1-5; a possible D gene is TRBD1 (6 bases). The source of this sequence is a young man with acute or convalescent COVID-19. Sample: peripheral blood. CDR3 protein: CASRAGVDQPQHF. CDR3 DNA: TGTGCCAGCAGGGCAGGGGTAGATCAGCCCCAGCATTTT.